Listed here are 9 T cell receptor beta chains from one sample, sequenced in a study of T and B cells in COVID-19 patients. Each TRB amplification used roughly 240-550 ng of genomic DNA from blood. BIOMED2 TRB-A/B primer pools were used in multiplex TRB PCR. TCRdb reprocessed the multiplex PCR reads with MiXCR, giving one entry per CDR3 protein. The data show about 11,000 distinct CDR3 sequences, approximately 35% seen once. The sample consisted of blood. These receptors were collected from a human donor with active COVID-19.

The rearrangement uses TRBV18 and TRBJ1-1, with 11 positions matching TRBD1. J was trimmed by 1 base and V by 3 bases; bases with no gene match: 7. Germline V lookup: CDR1 KGHSH, CDR2 LQKENI. The CDR3 has 17 residues. The CDR3 DNA reads TGTGCCAGCTCACCCGGGACAGGGGGACTGAAGAACACTGAAGCTTTCTTT. It specifies CASSPGTGGLKNTEAFF.

This clonotype was counted between two and nine times. In DNA form, the CDR3 reads TGTGCCAGCAGTACAGGGGGCGATCAGCCCCAGCATTTT. As protein: CASSTGGDQPQHF. V gene TRBV12-3 or TRBV12-4 combines with J gene TRBJ1-5; 9 nucleotides align to TRBD1. V gave up 5 bases and J gave up 5 bases; unmatched junction bases: 1. The CDR3 covers 13 residues.

As regards this clonotype: A much larger clone sits a single nucleotide away, making a read error possible. This chain uses TRBV19 with TRBJ2-1; a weak D match, TRBD2 (7 bases). Germline CDR1 is LNHDA and CDR2 is SQIVND (reference sequence). CDR3 size: 15 residues. V was clipped by 10 bases and J by 6 bases, with 22 bases between them. The CDR3 loop is CATGVAGGPRNEQFF. CDR3 nucleotides: TGTGCCACCGGTGTAGCCGGGGGGCCTCGCAATGAGCAGTTCTTC.

V and J are TRBV6-5 and TRBJ1-5; no definite D call. Trimming took off 4 bases at V and 4 bases at J, with 14 bases between the two ends. Germline assignment: CDR1 MNHEY and CDR2 SVGAGI. The CDR3 extends over 15 amino acids. This CDR3 reads CASSWTTVGNQPQHF. The CDR3 DNA sequence: TGTGCCAGCAGTTGGACGACGGTAGGGAATCAGCCCCAGCATTTT.

This clonotype is medium-sized. The chain combines TRBV11-1 with TRBJ2-1, with 8 bases fitting TRBD2. The CDR3 is made up of 16 amino acids. Germline V gene data show CDR1 as SGHAT and CDR2 as FQDESV (reference sequence). The trim removed 3 bases at V and 0 bases at J, leaving 4 bases unmatched. The CDR3 DNA reads as TGTGCCAGCAGCTTCGGGGGGGAAAGCTCCTACAATGAGCAGTTCTTC. As protein: CASSFGGESSYNEQFF.

V gene TRBV11-2 combines with J gene TRBJ2-5; TRBD2 aligns across 7 bases. The germline CDR1 and CDR2 sequences are SGHAT and FQNNGV. The J segment lost 3 bases and the V segment lost 5 bases, leaving 6 bases of the junction unmatched. This CDR3 spans 14 amino acids. CDR3 sequence reads: CASSEGGVEETQYF. The CDR3 bases are TGTGCCAGCAGCGAGGGAGGGGTGGAAGAGACCCAGTACTTC.

The chain recombines TRBV14 with TRBJ2-2; the D gene is possibly TRBD2 (5 bases). Trimming shortened V by 2 bases and J by 0 bases, and 10 bases separated the two germline ends. The CDR3 sequence is 16 residues long. Germline V gene data show CDR1 as SGHDN and CDR2 as FVKESK. CDR3 sequence: CASSQIWGANTGELFF. The CDR3 coding sequence is TGTGCCAGCAGCCAAATTTGGGGAGCGAACACCGGGGAGCTGTTTTTT.

The V call is TRBV30, the J call TRBJ1-2, with 7 bases aligning to TRBD1. The CDR3 extends over 13 amino acids. CDR1 is GTSNPN, CDR2 SVGIG, per germline (reference sequence). The J segment lost 8 bases and the V segment lost 5 bases, leaving 11 bases of the junction unmatched. DNA for the CDR3: TGTGCCTGGGCCCCCGACAGGGAGTTCGGCTACACCTTC. Its translation: CAWAPDREFGYTF.

This clonotype was seen more than once but under ten times. The chain employs TRBV6-5 and TRBJ1-5; 8 nucleotides align to TRBD1. Germline-derived CDR1 and CDR2 are MNHEY and SVGAGI. V lost 0 bases and J lost 5; bases outside the gene matches: 9. The CDR3 spans 17 residues. CDR3 amino acids: CASSYSTVRGRDQPQHF. CDR3 DNA: TGTGCCAGCAGTTACTCGACTGTCAGGGGGCGCGATCAGCCCCAGCATTTT.